The 11 T cell receptor beta chains reported below all come from one sample, sequenced in a study of T cells in Graves' hyperthyroidism and ophthalmopathy. Amplification of TCR beta CDR3 regions was performed using RNA transcripts as template. HTBI primers were employed in a first-round RT-PCR of the TCR CDR3. TCRdb itself ran the multiplex PCR reads through MiXCR, one entry per CDR3 protein. The data show about 500,000 distinct CDR3 sequences, roughly a sixth seen once. The sample consisted of blood. The source of these receptors is a woman under 30 with Graves' ophthalmopathy.

In this sample, this clonotype turned up many times. The chain recombines TRBV12-3 or TRBV12-4 with TRBJ2-5; unclear D gene. The CDR3 spans 11 residues. V gave up 5 bases and J gave up 9 bases, with 10 bases separating them. The DNA of the CDR3 is TGTGCCAGCAGTACAAAGAGAGCCCAGTACTTC. It translates to CASSTKRAQYF.

This clonotype has only a few counts. The germline gene is not matched at one end of the junction; a read error may be the cause. The chain is built from TRBV20-1 and TRBJ1-4; D is unresolved. The CDR3 spans 13 residues. Germline CDR1 reads DFQATT; CDR2 reads SNEGSKA (reference sequence). In DNA, the CDR3 is TGCAGTGCGAGAGGAGAGACGAATGAAAAACTGTTTTTT. Translation: CSARGETNEKLFF.

This clonotype was found a few times. The chain joins TRBV27 to TRBJ1-1, with 9 positions matching TRBD1. There are 13 residues in the CDR3. CDR1 is MNHEY and CDR2 is SMNVEV in the germline V gene (reference sequence). V gave up 4 bases and J gave up 6 bases; unmatched junction bases: 3. The CDR3 protein is CASSYTGGSEAFF. CDR3 coding DNA: TGTGCCAGCAGTTACACAGGGGGCTCTGAAGCTTTCTTT.

This clonotype was picked up many times. The J gene is TRBJ2-5, the V gene TRBV28, with 11 bases fitting TRBD2. CDR3 size: 18 residues. Per germline, CDR1 MDHEN and CDR2 SYDVKM. V was pared by 1 base and J by 1 base, with 8 bases of the junction left unmatched. The CDR3: CASSLLIASGRSQETQYF. The CDR3, as DNA: TGTGCCAGCAGTTTATTAATCGCTAGCGGGAGGTCCCAAGAGACCCAGTACTTC. Variable domain in full (rest from reference TRBV28 and TRBJ2-5): DVKVTQSSRYLVKRTGEKVFLECVQDMDHENMFWYRQDPGLGLRLIYFSYDVKMKEKGDIPEGYSVSREKKERFSLILESASTNQTSMYLCASSLLIASGRSQETQYFGPGTRLLVL.

This clonotype was seen at least ten times. The chain recombines TRBV20-1 with TRBJ2-1; weak D call: TRBD2 (6 bases). Germline V gene data show CDR1 as DFQATT and CDR2 as SNEGSKA (reference sequence). This CDR3 spans 15 amino acids. CDR3 in amino acids: CSLTEGLGSYNEQFF. Here the CDR3 DNA reads TGCAGCCTCACGGAGGGTTTGGGCTCCTACAATGAGCAGTTCTTC.

The chain recombines TRBV5-6 with TRBJ2-5; a weak D match, TRBD2 (6 bases). V lost 6 bases and J 5 bases, leaving 8 bases between the germline ends. Germline CDR1 SGHDT, CDR2 YYEEEE. The CDR3 extends over 11 amino acids. The CDR3 nucleotides read TGTGCCAGCAACGCGGGGGAGACCCAGTACTTC. Translation gives CASNAGETQYF.

This clonotype has at least ten counts. This chain links TRBV28 with TRBJ1-2; D may be TRBD1 (6 bases). Trimming removed 10 bases at V and 5 bases at J, with 17 bases between. The CDR3 runs to 13 residues. Germline values: CDR1 MDHEN, CDR2 SYDVKM. Here the CDR3 DNA reads TGTGCCACCCTCTTGGACAGTTTATATGGCTACACCTTC. This codes for CATLLDSLYGYTF.

The sample holds many counts of this clonotype. The chain is built from TRBV7-8 and TRBJ1-2; no clear D. Germline CDR1 reads SGHVS; CDR2 reads FQNEAQ. The CDR3 has 13 amino acids. The V end lost 5 bases, the J end lost 7 bases, and 14 bases lay between the germline ends. CDR3 DNA sequence: TGTGCCAGCAGCCTCCGAGGTGATTTTGGCTACACCTTC. This sequence encodes CASSLRGDFGYTF.

This clonotype was seen a handful of times. The V gene is TRBV6-2 or TRBV6-3, the J gene TRBJ2-7; D is perhaps TRBD2 (5 bases). V gave up 0 bases and J gave up 5 bases, with 11 bases separating them. The CDR3 sequence is 14 residues long. Per germline, CDR1 MNHEY and CDR2 SVGEGT. The CDR3 DNA is TGTGCCAGCAGTTACTCTAAAGGGAGCGACGAGCAGTACTTC. Encoded protein: CASSYSKGSDEQYF.

J is TRBJ2-3 and V is TRBV4-1, with D perhaps TRBD1 or TRBD2 (5 bases each). The CDR3 is made up of 18 amino acids. V gave up 0 bases and J gave up 4 bases, with 20 bases separating them. The germline CDR1 and CDR2 sequences are MGHRA and YSYEKL. DNA of the CDR3: TGCGCCAGCAGCCAAGATTGGGCTAGCAGGGCGATGCCAGATACGCAGTATTTT. It codes for CASSQDWASRAMPDTQYF.

This clonotype was counted ten times or more. The chain carries TRBV28 and TRBJ1-2; 8 nucleotides agree with TRBD1. Germline V gene sequence: CDR1 MDHEN, CDR2 SYDVKM. The CDR3 contains 18 residues. V lost 4 bases, J lost 2 bases, and 15 bases stayed unmatched. The CDR3, as DNA: TGTGCCAGCAGTTCCAAACAAATACGGACAGGGAGCAACTATGGCTACACCTTC. Translating it yields CASSSKQIRTGSNYGYTF.